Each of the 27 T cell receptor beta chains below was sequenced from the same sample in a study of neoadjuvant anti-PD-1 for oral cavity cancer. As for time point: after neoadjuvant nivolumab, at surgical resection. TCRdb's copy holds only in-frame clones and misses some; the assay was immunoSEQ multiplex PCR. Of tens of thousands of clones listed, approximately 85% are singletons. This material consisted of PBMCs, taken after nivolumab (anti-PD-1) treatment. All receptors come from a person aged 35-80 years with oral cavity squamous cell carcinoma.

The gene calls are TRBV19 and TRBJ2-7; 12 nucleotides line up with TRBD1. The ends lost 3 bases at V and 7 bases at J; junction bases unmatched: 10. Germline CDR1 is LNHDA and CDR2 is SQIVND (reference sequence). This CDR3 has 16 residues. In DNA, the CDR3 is TGTGCCAGTAGTATCCTGGCGGGACAGGGGGCGCGTGAGCAGTACTTC. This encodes CASSILAGQGAREQYF.

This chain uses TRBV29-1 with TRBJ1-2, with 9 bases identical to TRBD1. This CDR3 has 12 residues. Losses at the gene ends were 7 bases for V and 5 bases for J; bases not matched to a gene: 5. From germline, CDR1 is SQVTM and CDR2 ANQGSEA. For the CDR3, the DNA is TGCAGCGCCTCGGGACAGGGATATGGCTACACCTTC. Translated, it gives CSASGQGYGYTF.

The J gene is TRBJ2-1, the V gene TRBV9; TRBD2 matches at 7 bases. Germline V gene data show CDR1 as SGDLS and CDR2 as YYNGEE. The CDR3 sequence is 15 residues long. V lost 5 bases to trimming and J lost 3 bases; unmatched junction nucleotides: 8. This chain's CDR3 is CASSLTSSGYNEQFF. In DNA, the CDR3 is TGTGCCAGCAGTCTCACATCTAGCGGCTACAATGAGCAGTTCTTC. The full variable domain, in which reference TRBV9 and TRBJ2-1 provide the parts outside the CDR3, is DSGVTQTPKHLITATGQRVTLRCSPRSGDLSVYWYQQSLDQGLQFLIQYYNGEERAKGNILERFSAQQFPDLHSELNLSSLELGDSALYFCASSLTSSGYNEQFFGPGTRLTVL.

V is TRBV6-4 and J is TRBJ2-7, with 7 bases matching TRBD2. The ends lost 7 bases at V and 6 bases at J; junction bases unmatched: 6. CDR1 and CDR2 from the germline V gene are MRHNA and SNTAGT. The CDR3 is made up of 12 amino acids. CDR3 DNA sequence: TGTGCCAGCACTAAACTAGCGCCCGAGCAGTACTTC. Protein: CASTKLAPEQYF.

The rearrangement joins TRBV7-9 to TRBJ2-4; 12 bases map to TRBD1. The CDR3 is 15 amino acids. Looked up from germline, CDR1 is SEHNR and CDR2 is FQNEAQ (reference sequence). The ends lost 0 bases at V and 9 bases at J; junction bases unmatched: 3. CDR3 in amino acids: CASSLAGTGGAIQYF. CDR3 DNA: TGTGCCAGCAGCTTAGCAGGGACAGGGGGCGCCATTCAGTACTTC.

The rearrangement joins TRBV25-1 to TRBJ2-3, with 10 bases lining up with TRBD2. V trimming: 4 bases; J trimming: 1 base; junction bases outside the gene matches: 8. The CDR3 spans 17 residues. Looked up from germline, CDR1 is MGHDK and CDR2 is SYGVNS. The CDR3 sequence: CASSASGRALGTDTQYF. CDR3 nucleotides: TGTGCCAGCAGTGCCAGCGGGAGGGCCTTGGGCACAGATACGCAGTATTTT. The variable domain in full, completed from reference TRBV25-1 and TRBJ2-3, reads EADIYQTPRYLVIGTGKKITLECSQTMGHDKMYWYQQDPGMELHLIHYSYGVNSTEKGDLSSESTVSRIRTEHFPLTLESARPSHTSQYLCASSASGRALGTDTQYFGPGTRLTVL.

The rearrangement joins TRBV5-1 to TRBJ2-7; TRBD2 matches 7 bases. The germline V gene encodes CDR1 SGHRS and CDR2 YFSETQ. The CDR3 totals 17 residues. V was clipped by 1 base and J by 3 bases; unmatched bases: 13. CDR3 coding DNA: TGCGCCAGCAGCTTGACTAGCGCAGCGACGGGAAGCTACGAGCAGTACTTC. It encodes CASSLTSAATGSYEQYF.

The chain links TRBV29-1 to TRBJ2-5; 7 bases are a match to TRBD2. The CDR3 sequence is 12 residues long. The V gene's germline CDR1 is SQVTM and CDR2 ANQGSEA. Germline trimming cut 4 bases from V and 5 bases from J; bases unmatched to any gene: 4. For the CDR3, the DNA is TGCAGCGTTGGGGAGGGGAGGGAGACCCAGTACTTC. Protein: CSVGEGRETQYF.

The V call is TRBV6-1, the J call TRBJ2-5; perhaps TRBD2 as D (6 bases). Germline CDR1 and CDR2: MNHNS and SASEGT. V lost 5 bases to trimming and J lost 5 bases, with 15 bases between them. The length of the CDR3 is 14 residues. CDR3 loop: CASSIRAGRETQYF. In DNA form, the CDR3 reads TGTGCCAGCAGTATTAGGGCAGGGAGGGAGACCCAGTACTTC.

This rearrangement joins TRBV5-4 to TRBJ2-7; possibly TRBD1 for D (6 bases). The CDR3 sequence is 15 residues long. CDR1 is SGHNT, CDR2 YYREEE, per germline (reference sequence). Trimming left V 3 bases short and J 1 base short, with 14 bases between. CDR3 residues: CASSSVTTGSYEQYF. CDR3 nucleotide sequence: TGTGCCAGCAGCTCGGTGACCACAGGGTCCTACGAGCAGTACTTC. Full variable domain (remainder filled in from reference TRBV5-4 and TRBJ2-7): ETGVTQSPTHLIKTRGQQVTLRCSSQSGHNTVSWYQQALGQGPQFIFQYYREEENGRGNFPPRFSGLQFPNYSSELNVNALELDDSALYLCASSSVTTGSYEQYFGPGTRLTVT.

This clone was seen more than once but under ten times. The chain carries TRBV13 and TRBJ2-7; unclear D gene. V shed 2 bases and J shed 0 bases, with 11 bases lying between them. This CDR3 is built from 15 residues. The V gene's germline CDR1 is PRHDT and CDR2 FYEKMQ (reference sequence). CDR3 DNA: TGTGCCAGCAGCTTACGCGGAAGGTCCTCCTACGAGCAGTACTTC. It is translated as CASSLRGRSSYEQYF.

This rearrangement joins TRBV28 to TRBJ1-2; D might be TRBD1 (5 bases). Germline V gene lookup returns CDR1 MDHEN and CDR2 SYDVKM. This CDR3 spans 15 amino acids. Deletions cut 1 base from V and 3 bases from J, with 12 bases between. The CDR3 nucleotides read TGTGCCAGCAGTTTATTGTCGGGGGGTTACTATGGCTACACCTTC. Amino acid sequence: CASSLLSGGYYGYTF.

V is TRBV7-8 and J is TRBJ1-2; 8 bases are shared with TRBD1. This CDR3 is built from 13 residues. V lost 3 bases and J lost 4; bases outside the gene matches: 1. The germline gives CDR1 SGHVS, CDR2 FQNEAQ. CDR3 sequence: CASSFTGGYGYTF. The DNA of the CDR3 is TGTGCCAGCAGCTTTACAGGGGGCTATGGCTACACCTTC.

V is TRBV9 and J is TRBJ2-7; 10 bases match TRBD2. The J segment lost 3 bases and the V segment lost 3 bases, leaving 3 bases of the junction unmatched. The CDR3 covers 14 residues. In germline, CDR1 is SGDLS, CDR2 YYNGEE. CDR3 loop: CASSGTSGSYEQYF. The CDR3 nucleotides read TGTGCCAGCAGCGGGACTAGCGGAAGCTACGAGCAGTACTTC. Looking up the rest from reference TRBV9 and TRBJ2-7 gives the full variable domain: DSGVTQTPKHLITATGQRVTLRCSPRSGDLSVYWYQQSLDQGLQFLIQYYNGEERAKGNILERFSAQQFPDLHSELNLSSLELGDSALYFCASSGTSGSYEQYFGPGTRLTVT.

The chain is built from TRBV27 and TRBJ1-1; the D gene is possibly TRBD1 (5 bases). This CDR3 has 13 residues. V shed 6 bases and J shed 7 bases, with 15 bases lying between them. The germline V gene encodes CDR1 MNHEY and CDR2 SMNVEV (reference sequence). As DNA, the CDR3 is TGTGCCAGCAGCCGGATAGGGGACTTTGAAGCTTTCTTT. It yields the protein CASSRIGDFEAFF.

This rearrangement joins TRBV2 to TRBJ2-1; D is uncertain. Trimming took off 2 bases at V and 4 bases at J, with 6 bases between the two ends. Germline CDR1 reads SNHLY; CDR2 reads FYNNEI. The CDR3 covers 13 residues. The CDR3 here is CASSELFYNEQFF. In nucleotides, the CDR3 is TGTGCCAGCAGTGAATTATTTTACAATGAGCAGTTCTTC.

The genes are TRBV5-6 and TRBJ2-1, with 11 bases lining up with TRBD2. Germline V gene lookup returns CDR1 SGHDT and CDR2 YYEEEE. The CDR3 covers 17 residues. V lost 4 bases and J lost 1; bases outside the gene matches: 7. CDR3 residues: CASSPLAGAGSYNEQFF. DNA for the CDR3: TGTGCCAGCAGCCCACTAGCGGGAGCAGGTTCCTACAATGAGCAGTTCTTC.

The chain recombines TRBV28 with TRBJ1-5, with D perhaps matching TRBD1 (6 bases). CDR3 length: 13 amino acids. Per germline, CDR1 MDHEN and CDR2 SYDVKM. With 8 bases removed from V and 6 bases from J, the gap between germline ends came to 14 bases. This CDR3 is CASGNRAGQPQHF. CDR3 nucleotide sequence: TGTGCCAGCGGGAACAGGGCGGGTCAGCCCCAGCATTTT.

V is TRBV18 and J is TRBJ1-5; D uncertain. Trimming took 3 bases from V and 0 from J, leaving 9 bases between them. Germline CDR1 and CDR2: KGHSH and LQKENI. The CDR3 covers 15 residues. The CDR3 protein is CASSPGDYSNQPQHF. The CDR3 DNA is TGTGCCAGCTCACCCGGAGACTATAGCAATCAGCCCCAGCATTTT.

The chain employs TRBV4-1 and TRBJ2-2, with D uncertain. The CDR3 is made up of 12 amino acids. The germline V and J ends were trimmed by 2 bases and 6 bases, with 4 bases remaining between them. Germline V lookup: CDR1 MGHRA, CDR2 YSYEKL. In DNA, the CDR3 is TGCGCCAGCAGCCAATTGGCCGGGGAGCTGTTTTTT. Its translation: CASSQLAGELFF.

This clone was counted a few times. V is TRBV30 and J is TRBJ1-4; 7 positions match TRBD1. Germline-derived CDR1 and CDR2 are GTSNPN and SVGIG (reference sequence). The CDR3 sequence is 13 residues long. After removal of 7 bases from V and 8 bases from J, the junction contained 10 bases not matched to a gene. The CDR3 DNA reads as TGTGCCTTATCCCGACAGGGCAGCGAAAAACTGTTTTTT. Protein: CALSRQGSEKLFF.

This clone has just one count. The DNA of the CDR3 is TGTGCCAGCAGCGTAGGGGTGACACTCACCGGGGAGCTGTTTTTT. It translates to CASSVGVTLTGELFF. V gene TRBV9 combines with J gene TRBJ2-2; D is undetermined. The CDR3 has 15 amino acids. Germline lookup yields CDR1 SGDLS and CDR2 YYNGEE. Deletions cut 0 bases from V and 4 bases from J, with 10 bases between.

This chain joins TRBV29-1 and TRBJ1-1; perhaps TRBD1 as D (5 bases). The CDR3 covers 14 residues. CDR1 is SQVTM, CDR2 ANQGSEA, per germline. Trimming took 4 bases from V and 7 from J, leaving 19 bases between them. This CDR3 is CSVVFAGLSHEAFF. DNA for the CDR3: TGCAGCGTTGTTTTCGCGGGGCTCTCTCATGAAGCTTTCTTT.

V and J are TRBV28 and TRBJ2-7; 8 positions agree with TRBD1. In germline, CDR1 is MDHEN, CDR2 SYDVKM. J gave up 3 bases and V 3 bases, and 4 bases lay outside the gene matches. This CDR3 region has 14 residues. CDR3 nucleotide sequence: TGTGCCAGCAGTTTCCAGGGGGCGAACTACGAGCAGTACTTC. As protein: CASSFQGANYEQYF.

DNA for the CDR3: TGTGCCAGCAGTGACCCAGCTCAGCCCCAGCATTTT. Residues: CASSDPAQPQHF. The chain combines TRBV6-6 with TRBJ1-5; D unclear. There are 12 residues in the CDR3. Germline V lookup: CDR1 MNHNY, CDR2 SVGAGI (reference sequence). Between the trimmed V and J ends, which lost 5 bases and 6 bases, there was a span of 8 bases.

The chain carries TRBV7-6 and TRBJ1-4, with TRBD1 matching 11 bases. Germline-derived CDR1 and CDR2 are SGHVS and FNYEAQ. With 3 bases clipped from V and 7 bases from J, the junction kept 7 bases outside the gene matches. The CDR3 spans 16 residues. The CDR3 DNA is TGTGCCAGCAGCTTGGACAGGGGGCGACGTCGTGAAAAACTGTTTTTT. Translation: CASSLDRGRRREKLFF.

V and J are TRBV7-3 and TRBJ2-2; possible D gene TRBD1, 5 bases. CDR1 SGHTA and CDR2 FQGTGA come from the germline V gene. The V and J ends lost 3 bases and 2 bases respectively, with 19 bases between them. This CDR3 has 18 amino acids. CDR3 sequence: CASSFVPSRQGNTGELFF. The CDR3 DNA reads TGTGCCAGCAGCTTCGTCCCCTCAAGGCAGGGTAACACCGGGGAGCTGTTTTTT. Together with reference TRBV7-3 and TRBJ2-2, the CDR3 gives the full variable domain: GAGVSQTPSNKVTEKGKYVELRCDPISGHTALYWYRQSLGQGPEFLIYFQGTGAADDSGLPNDRFFAVRPEGSVSTLKIQRTERGDSAVYLCASSFVPSRQGNTGELFFGEGSRLTVL.